The 29 T cell receptor beta chains below were found in one sample sequenced in a study of identical twins. From the 5' RACE reads, TCRdb called clonotypes with MiXCR, one entry per CDR3 protein. Of around 450,000 distinct CDR3 sequences in the sample, about 14% were seen once. These data were likewise used in another study, on yellow fever vaccine responses in identical twins.

The material sequenced was CD4+ T cells sorted from blood. The receptors stem from a woman in her late teens or twenties in good health.

This clonotype appeared a few times. The V gene is TRBV7-3, the J gene TRBJ2-5; D may correspond to TRBD1 or TRBD2 (6 bases each). Trimming took 5 bases from V and 5 from J, leaving 15 bases between them. In germline, CDR1 is SGHTA, CDR2 FQGTGA. This CDR3 spans 14 amino acids. This chain's CDR3 is CASSMWGAKETQYF. CDR3 nucleotides: TGTGCCAGCAGCATGTGGGGGGCGAAGGAGACCCAGTACTTC.

This clonotype was counted a few times. The chain's CDR3 is CASSQRASSTDTQYF. The CDR3 coding sequence is TGTGCCAGCAGCCAACGGGCTTCTAGCACAGATACGCAGTATTTT. This rearrangement joins TRBV14 to TRBJ2-3; D gene ambiguous. CDR1 and CDR2 (germline): SGHDN, FVKESK. This CDR3 contains 15 residues. V was shortened by 2 bases and J by 0 bases, with 9 bases between the two germline ends.

The chain joins TRBV7-3 to TRBJ2-1, with D maybe TRBD1 (6 bases). V was shortened by 6 bases and J by 12 bases, with 12 bases between the two germline ends. This CDR3 comprises 11 residues. The V gene's germline CDR1 is SGHTA and CDR2 FQGTGA. For the CDR3, the DNA is TGTGCCAGCAGTTCGCAGGGGCTGCAGTTCTTC. It yields the protein CASSSQGLQFF.

V is TRBV28 and J is TRBJ2-7; weak D call: TRBD1 (5 bases). V was trimmed by 6 bases and J by 3 bases, leaving 15 bases between them. The CDR3 contains 14 residues. Germline CDR1 is MDHEN and CDR2 is SYDVKM. For the CDR3, the DNA is TGTGCCAGCAGCCCCCCCGACAGAAGCTACGAGCAGTACTTC. Its protein is CASSPPDRSYEQYF. Full variable domain (outside the CDR3, taken from reference TRBV28 and TRBJ2-7): DVKVTQSSRYLVKRTGEKVFLECVQDMDHENMFWYRQDPGLGLRLIYFSYDVKMKEKGDIPEGYSVSREKKERFSLILESASTNQTSMYLCASSPPDRSYEQYFGPGTRLTVT.

This clonotype was found a few times. The rearrangement links TRBV20-1 to TRBJ2-7; TRBD1 or TRBD2 may be the D gene (5 bases each). CDR1 and CDR2 (germline): DFQATT, SNEGSKA (reference sequence). V was cut by 0 bases and J by 4 bases, with 19 bases left in between. This CDR3 region has 16 residues. In DNA, the CDR3 is TGCAGTGCTAGAGAAGGGTCGTGGGGCGGGCATTACGAGCAGTACTTC. Translation gives CSAREGSWGGHYEQYF.

The chain is built from TRBV28 and TRBJ1-4; 8 bases match TRBD1. V gave up 6 bases and J gave up 5 bases; unmatched junction bases: 8. The germline gives CDR1 MDHEN, CDR2 SYDVKM. The CDR3 totals 15 residues. For the CDR3, the DNA is TGTGCCAGCAGCTCTTTCCGGGACAGGAATGAAAAACTGTTTTTT. This encodes CASSSFRDRNEKLFF.

This clonotype was found a few times. This chain joins TRBV7-9 and TRBJ2-1; D gene uncertain. Trimming stripped 4 bases from V and 8 bases from J, with 6 bases between. This CDR3 spans 11 amino acids. Germline lookup yields CDR1 SEHNR and CDR2 FQNEAQ (reference sequence). Written as DNA, the CDR3 is TGTGCCAGCAGCTCTTACGATGAGCAGTTCTTC. Translated: CASSSYDEQFF.

This clonotype was recorded a few times. The V and J genes are TRBV24-1 and TRBJ2-7, with 7 bases that match TRBD1. CDR3 length: 15 residues. Per the germline V gene, CDR1 is KGHDR and CDR2 is SFDVKD. V lost 4 bases and J lost 6; bases outside the gene matches: 11. The CDR3: CATSDPGTAPGEQYF. The CDR3, as DNA: TGTGCCACCAGTGACCCCGGGACAGCCCCTGGCGAGCAGTACTTC.

This clonotype was counted ten times or more. The V and J genes are TRBV7-2 and TRBJ1-2, with D perhaps TRBD1 (6 bases). The CDR3 is 14 residues long. V was trimmed by 1 base and J by 2 bases, leaving 8 bases between them. CDR1 and CDR2 from the germline V gene are SGHTA and FQGNSA. The CDR3 sequence: CASSLGTDNYGYTF. The CDR3 nucleotides are TGTGCCAGCAGCTTAGGGACAGACAACTATGGCTACACCTTC.

The J gene is TRBJ2-2, the V gene TRBV12-3 or TRBV12-4, with TRBD2 as a possible D gene (6 bases). This CDR3 spans 15 amino acids. V was cut by 5 bases and J by 1 base, with 11 bases left in between. Here the CDR3 reads CASSIRGWNTGELFF. DNA for the CDR3: TGTGCCAGCAGTATACGGGGGTGGAACACCGGGGAGCTGTTTTTT.

The chain uses TRBV11-2 and TRBJ2-2; 8 nucleotides align to TRBD2. The CDR3 length is 18 residues. With 5 bases clipped from V and 0 bases from J, the junction kept 11 bases outside the gene matches. Germline V gene sequence: CDR1 SGHAT, CDR2 FQNNGV. The CDR3 loop reads CASSPHGGAIANTGELFF. In nucleotides, the CDR3 is TGTGCCAGCAGCCCCCACGGGGGGGCAATCGCGAACACCGGGGAGCTGTTTTTT.

This rearrangement joins TRBV2 to TRBJ2-3, with D tentatively TRBD2 (6 bases). Germline V gene data show CDR1 as SNHLY and CDR2 as FYNNEI. The CDR3 has 14 amino acids. Trimming took off 5 bases at V and 2 bases at J, with 11 bases between the two ends. In DNA form, the CDR3 reads TGTGCCAGCAGTCGGGACTGGGACACAGATACGCAGTATTTT. Its translation is CASSRDWDTDTQYF.

This clonotype appeared many times. The chain recombines TRBV3-1 with TRBJ2-7; no reliable D call. Trimming took 1 base from V and 6 from J, leaving 7 bases between them. Germline lookup yields CDR1 LGHDT and CDR2 YNNKEL (reference sequence). The CDR3 extends over 12 amino acids. In DNA, the CDR3 is TGTGCCAGCAGCCAAGTAAGTTCCGAGCAGTACTTC. Residues: CASSQVSSEQYF.

This clonotype was found a few times. V and J are TRBV24-1 and TRBJ2-1; a weak D match, TRBD2 (5 bases). Germline V CDR1 and CDR2: KGHDR, SFDVKD. This CDR3 contains 15 residues. Trimming pared 4 bases from V and 7 bases from J, leaving 16 bases between. The DNA for the CDR3 is TGTGCCACCAGTGACCAGGTCTACGGCGGGAATGAGCAGTTCTTC. It is translated as CATSDQVYGGNEQFF.

This chain links TRBV28 with TRBJ2-5; 15 bases match TRBD2. V was clipped by 8 bases and J by 3 bases; unmatched bases: 10. CDR1 MDHEN and CDR2 SYDVKM come from the germline V gene. This CDR3 has 17 amino acids. For the CDR3, the DNA is TGTGCCAGCTATAATAAAGGACTAGCGGGAGGGAAAGAGACCCAGTACTTC. Translating gives CASYNKGLAGGKETQYF.

This clonotype was seen repeatedly, ten times or more. The chain employs TRBV27 and TRBJ2-1; D uncertain. V was shortened by 6 bases and J by 6 bases, with 12 bases between the two germline ends. The CDR3 extends over 13 amino acids. Germline lookup yields CDR1 MNHEY and CDR2 SMNVEV (reference sequence). The CDR3 DNA is TGTGCCAGCAGACCTCATTCGGGCAATGAGCAGTTCTTC. The encoded protein is CASRPHSGNEQFF.

The chain joins TRBV20-1 to TRBJ2-1; D is possibly TRBD2 (5 bases). The CDR3 is 11 amino acids. Germline CDR1 is DFQATT and CDR2 is SNEGSKA (reference sequence). Between the trimmed V and J ends, which lost 3 bases and 10 bases, there was a span of 10 bases. The CDR3 DNA follows: TGCAGTGCTAGTCCGCTAGCAGAGCAGTTCTTC. This codes for CSASPLAEQFF.

This clonotype has a handful of counts. V and J are TRBV7-2 and TRBJ2-1; no clear D gene. Germline V CDR1 and CDR2: SGHTA, FQGNSA. This CDR3 has 13 amino acids. V was shortened by 5 bases and J by 3 bases, with 8 bases between the two germline ends. CDR3 sequence reads: CASSLTYYNEQFF. The DNA for the CDR3 is TGTGCCAGCAGCCTGACTTACTACAATGAGCAGTTCTTC.

The chain uses TRBV20-1 and TRBJ2-7; D remains ambiguous. The CDR3 length is 15 residues. CDR1 is DFQATT and CDR2 is SNEGSKA in the germline V gene (reference sequence). V was cut by 1 base and J by 7 bases, with 20 bases left in between. This CDR3 reads CSARVPESLFGEQYF. CDR3 nucleotide sequence: TGCAGTGCTAGAGTCCCGGAGTCCCTTTTTGGGGAGCAGTACTTC.

This clonotype showed up just a few times. The rearrangement links TRBV5-6 to TRBJ1-5; D is ambiguous. V was cut by 2 bases and J by 7 bases, with 7 bases left in between. CDR1 and CDR2 (germline): SGHDT, YYEEEE. The CDR3 runs 12 residues. The CDR3 sequence is CASSFQRQPQHF. The CDR3 DNA is TGTGCCAGCAGCTTTCAACGCCAGCCCCAGCATTTT.

This chain links TRBV29-1 with TRBJ2-6, with D tentatively TRBD1 (5 bases). The CDR3 has 14 amino acids. Trimming left V 5 bases short and J 2 bases short, with 10 bases between. Looked up from germline, CDR1 is SQVTM and CDR2 is ANQGSEA. The DNA of the CDR3 is TGCAGCGTTATAGACAGTCCTGGGGCCAACGTCCTGACTTTC. It codes for CSVIDSPGANVLTF.

This clonotype came up a few times. The CDR3 region has the DNA TGTGCCAGCAGGGGAGCGGGGGCCTTCTACGAGCAGTACTTC. It codes for CASRGAGAFYEQYF. The chain employs TRBV2 and TRBJ2-7; 8 bases are a match to TRBD2. Germline CDR1 and CDR2: SNHLY and FYNNEI. This CDR3 has 14 amino acids. With 6 bases clipped from V and 3 bases from J, the junction kept 7 bases outside the gene matches.

The chain has TRBV18 and TRBJ2-2, with 9 bases aligning to TRBD1. CDR3 length: 16 amino acids. The ends lost 3 bases at V and 2 bases at J; junction bases unmatched: 4. Germline CDR1 KGHSH, CDR2 LQKENI. CDR3 DNA sequence: TGTGCCAGCTCACCTCGGACAGGGGAAAACACCGGGGAGCTGTTTTTT. Protein sequence: CASSPRTGENTGELFF.

This clonotype was seen a few times. The chain has TRBV6-2 or TRBV6-3 and TRBJ1-2; 7 positions match TRBD1. Germline CDR1 and CDR2: MNHEY and SVGEGT. Unmatched junction bases numbered 3, after V lost 6 bases and J lost 2 bases. CDR3 size: 13 residues. The DNA of the CDR3 is TGTGCCAGCAGACCGACAGGGAACTATGGCTACACCTTC. Amino acid sequence: CASRPTGNYGYTF.

The chain uses TRBV6-1 and TRBJ2-7; D not certain. Germline-derived CDR1 and CDR2 are MNHNS and SASEGT. Between the trimmed V and J ends, which lost 6 bases and 1 base, there was a span of 16 bases. There are 15 residues in the CDR3. The CDR3: CASSPATFRSYEQYF. CDR3 DNA sequence: TGTGCCAGCAGCCCAGCGACGTTCCGGTCCTACGAGCAGTACTTC.

This clonotype was recorded many times. The genes are TRBV7-2 and TRBJ2-3, with D unresolved. The V end lost 1 base, the J end lost 1 base, and 6 bases lay between the germline ends. Germline CDR1 is SGHTA and CDR2 is FQGNSA. This CDR3 is 14 amino acids long. The CDR3 loop is CASSLVLGTDTQYF. CDR3 nucleotide sequence: TGTGCCAGCAGCTTAGTGTTAGGCACAGATACGCAGTATTTT.

This clonotype was found a few times. The chain recombines TRBV2 with TRBJ2-3, with D maybe TRBD2 (6 bases). CDR1 is SNHLY, CDR2 FYNNEI, per germline. V lost 9 bases, J lost 2 bases, and 18 bases lay in between. The CDR3 spans 15 residues. Written as DNA, the CDR3 is TGTGCCAGTAACTTCCCGGGACTGTACACAGATACGCAGTATTTT. The encoded protein is CASNFPGLYTDTQYF.

This clonotype was counted between two and nine times. The V call is TRBV12-3 or TRBV12-4, the J call TRBJ1-2; D not resolved. The germline V and J ends were trimmed by 3 bases and 7 bases, with 21 bases remaining between them. The CDR3 has 16 residues. CDR3 sequence: CASSFLGPGGISGYTF. The CDR3, as DNA: TGTGCCAGCAGTTTTTTAGGCCCAGGAGGTATCAGTGGCTACACCTTC.

The V gene is TRBV7-3, the J gene TRBJ2-3, with no clear D. Germline assignment: CDR1 SGHTA and CDR2 FQGTGA. This CDR3 is 15 amino acids long. V gave up 5 bases and J gave up 2 bases, with 14 bases separating them. CDR3 bases: TGTGCCAGCAGCCTCGACATCTTCTCCACAGATACGCAGTATTTT. It is translated as CASSLDIFSTDTQYF.